The T cell receptor (beta chain) under discussion was sequenced for a study of CD8 T cells in Susac syndrome. Study at large: Patients with Susac syndrome were therapy-naive, on corticosteroids, or on intravenous immunoglobulin alone at the time that blood was drawn. The study's findings and limits: The study conceded that relatively few individuals underwent its TCR sequencing and HLA analysis.

All included Susac syndrome patients satisfied recently defined diagnostic criteria for definite or probable disease. V shed 3 bases and J shed 2 bases, with 6 bases lying between them. The CDR3 is made up of 13 amino acids. Germline CDR1 reads LGHDT; CDR2 reads YNNKEL (reference sequence). About this clonotype itself: Its antigen is as yet unknown.

When the RNA was reverse transcribed, random hexamers were used with an input of about 0.45 to 1 ug. The CDR3 of TCR beta was amplified by immunoSEQ multiplex PCR across 54 Vbeta and 13 Jbeta. Each CDR3 protein gets one entry after TCRdb re-called the immunoSEQ multiplex PCR reads with MiXCR. The table shows some 250,000 distinct CDR3 sequences, with 96% occurring only once. Sequenced material: CD4+ T cells from PBMCs. V and J are TRBV3-1 and TRBJ2-3, with unresolved D. This sequence originates from a human donor with Susac syndrome. The CDR3 coding sequence is TGTGCCAGCAGCCACAGGCTCACAGATACGCAGTATTTT. Translation: CASSHRLTDTQYF.